A single sample gave rise to the 4 T cell receptor beta chains below, sequenced in a study of blood T cells in healthy people across ages. PCR was performed a second time for about 7 to 12 cycles using a sample-barcoded 5' primer and a J-beta primer mix. TCRdb reprocessed the 5' RACE reads with MiXCR, giving one entry per CDR3 protein. Of approximately 780,000 distinct CDR3 sequences in the sample, roughly 24% were seen once. The sample also formed part of further work on T cells of mothers and their children.

The material sequenced was blood. All receptors derive from a boy between 10 and 17 years old in good health.

This clonotype occurred a few times. This chain joins TRBV29-1 and TRBJ2-7, with a weak D call TRBD1 (5 bases). Germline loops: CDR1 SQVTM, CDR2 ANQGSEA. The CDR3 consists of 12 residues. Trimming cost V 7 bases and J 0 bases, with 10 bases left between them. The CDR3 DNA sequence: TGCAGCGAGGTAGACAGCTCCTACGAGCAGTACTTC. Amino acid sequence: CSEVDSSYEQYF.

The sample holds a few counts of this clonotype. An end of the junction differs from the germline gene, which may be a read error. This chain connects TRBV24-1 to TRBJ2-3; 7 nucleotides match TRBD2. The CDR3 sequence is 13 residues long. Germline-derived CDR1 and CDR2 are KGHDR and SFDVKD. CDR3 DNA: TGTGCCACCAGGAGCGGGGCTGGAGATACGCTGTATTTT. It specifies CATRSGAGDTLYF.

V is TRBV12-3 or TRBV12-4 and J is TRBJ1-2, with 10 bases matching TRBD1. The junction had 8 bases not matched to a gene; V was cut back by 6 bases and J by 13 bases. The CDR3 covers 12 residues. The CDR3: CASSLTGGAGTF. CDR3 nucleotides: TGTGCCAGCAGCCTGACAGGGGGCGCGGGCACCTTC.

This clonotype came up a few times. The chain links TRBV5-1 to TRBJ1-4; the D is unclear. The V end was cut by 0 bases, the J end by 5 bases, with 8 bases between. There are 14 residues in the CDR3. CDR1 is SGHRS and CDR2 is YFSETQ in the germline V gene. CDR3 bases: TGCGCCAGCAGCTTGGTGGGCAGCAATGAAAAACTGTTTTTT. It specifies CASSLVGSNEKLFF.